These 27 T cell receptor beta chains came from one sample sequenced in a study of T cells in Graves' hyperthyroidism and ophthalmopathy. Amplified regions were TCR beta CDR3 sequences from RNA transcripts. RT-PCR in the first round (using the HTBI primer set) targeted the TCR CDR3. MiXCR was run by TCRdb on the multiplex PCR reads, yielding one entry per CDR3 protein. The sample includes 490,000 or so distinct CDR3 sequences, about 22% of them seen just once. The sequenced sample was blood. The receptors were sampled from a woman aged 70-85 years with Graves' ophthalmopathy.

The chain uses TRBV20-1 and TRBJ2-7; 7 nucleotides line up with TRBD2. Trimming removed 6 bases from V and 6 bases from J; junction bases left unmatched: 11. CDR3 length: 13 amino acids. CDR1 and CDR2 from the germline V gene are DFQATT and SNEGSKA (reference sequence). CDR3: CSARDRLALEQYF. The CDR3 DNA reads TGCAGTGCCCGAGATCGACTAGCCCTCGAGCAGTACTTC.

This sequence joins TRBV27 and TRBJ2-3, with 10 bases fitting TRBD2. Trimming took 8 bases from V and 0 from J; bases not matched to a gene: 14. Per the germline V gene, CDR1 is MNHEY and CDR2 is SMNVEV (reference sequence). This CDR3 spans 18 amino acids. CDR3 nucleotides: TGTGCCAGCGCTTGGGTGCGAGCGGGAGGGGCTAGCACAGATACGCAGTATTTT. Translated, it gives CASAWVRAGGASTDTQYF.

This clonotype has more than one count but fewer than ten. CDR3 loop: CASSLLGTSSETQYF. The CDR3 nucleotides read TGCGCCAGCAGCTTGTTGGGTACCTCATCCGAGACCCAGTACTTC. The chain recombines TRBV5-1 with TRBJ2-5, with D unclear. Trimming cost V 1 base and J 5 bases, with 15 bases left between them. This CDR3 contains 15 residues. Per the germline V gene, CDR1 is SGHRS and CDR2 is YFSETQ.

The chain combines TRBV3-1 with TRBJ1-3; D remains ambiguous. Germline V gene data show CDR1 as LGHDT and CDR2 as YNNKEL (reference sequence). V gave up 1 base and J gave up 3 bases, with 4 bases separating them. This CDR3 contains 13 residues. CDR3 in amino acids: CASSQVVGNTIYF. Here the CDR3 DNA reads TGTGCCAGCAGCCAAGTCGTTGGAAACACCATATATTTT. The full variable domain, completed using reference TRBV3-1 and TRBJ1-3, is DTAVSQTPKYLVTQMGNDKSIKCEQNLGHDTMYWYKQDSKKFLKIMFSYNNKELIINETVPNRFSPKSPDKAHLNLHINSLELGDSAVYFCASSQVVGNTIYFGEGSWLTVV.

This clonotype came up many times. This rearrangement joins TRBV29-1 to TRBJ1-1; possible D gene TRBD1, 6 bases. The CDR3 consists of 13 residues. Germline assignment: CDR1 SQVTM and CDR2 ANQGSEA. Trimming shortened V by 5 bases and J by 1 base, and 11 bases separated the two germline ends. The CDR3: CSVTRQANTEAFF. The CDR3 DNA is TGCAGCGTTACCCGACAGGCGAACACTGAAGCTTTCTTT.

This clonotype was picked up one time. The genes are TRBV7-9 and TRBJ1-3; the D is unclear. This CDR3 has 15 residues. V was trimmed by 1 base and J by 0 bases, leaving 7 bases between them. Germline V gene data show CDR1 as SEHNR and CDR2 as FQNEAQ (reference sequence). The CDR3: CASSLEAASGNTIYF. The CDR3 DNA reads TGTGCCAGCAGCTTAGAAGCTGCCTCTGGAAACACCATATATTTT.

This clonotype has ten or more counts. This chain joins TRBV6-2 or TRBV6-3 and TRBJ2-7, with 7 positions matching TRBD1. Germline V gene data show CDR1 as MNHEY and CDR2 as SVGEGT. The CDR3 has 13 residues. J lost 4 bases, V lost 5 bases, and 5 bases had no gene match. The CDR3 loop reads CASSLTGWYEQYF. The CDR3 DNA follows: TGTGCCAGCAGTCTGACAGGGTGGTACGAGCAGTACTTC.

This sequence joins TRBV12-3 or TRBV12-4 and TRBJ2-5; 10 bases are a match to TRBD1. The CDR3 spans 15 residues. Trimming cost V 7 bases and J 5 bases; bases outside gene matches: 10. The CDR3 DNA follows: TGTGCCAGCACCGCAGGACAGGGGGGCCAGGAGACCCAGTACTTC. This codes for CASTAGQGGQETQYF.

The chain recombines TRBV7-3 with TRBJ2-3; D gene ambiguous. Germline lookup yields CDR1 SGHTA and CDR2 FQGTGA. The CDR3 runs 14 residues. The V gene lost 1 base and the J gene lost 6 bases, with 11 bases spanning the gap. This CDR3 reads CASSLMGNVDTQYF. The CDR3 DNA reads TGTGCCAGCAGCTTAATGGGAAACGTGGATACGCAGTATTTT.

The chain has TRBV29-1 and TRBJ1-3; D unresolved. This CDR3 is 14 amino acids long. V was clipped by 5 bases and J by 0 bases, with 11 bases between them. Germline CDR1 is SQVTM and CDR2 is ANQGSEA. CDR3 loop: CSVQLINSGNTIYF. The CDR3 DNA sequence: TGCAGCGTTCAACTGATTAACTCTGGAAACACCATATATTTT.

This clonotype was observed a single time. The chain carries TRBV9 and TRBJ2-3; TRBD2 matches at 7 bases. CDR3 length: 15 amino acids. Germline CDR1 SGDLS, CDR2 YYNGEE. Trimming removed 3 bases from V and 1 base from J; junction bases left unmatched: 5. The CDR3, as DNA: TGTGCCAGCAGCGCCCGCGGGGGTCGCACAGATACGCAGTATTTT. It specifies CASSARGGRTDTQYF.

The V gene is TRBV24-1, the J gene TRBJ2-5, with a possible D match to TRBD1 (6 bases). The CDR3 runs 16 residues. V lost 2 bases and J 5 bases, leaving 17 bases between the germline ends. Germline V CDR1 and CDR2: KGHDR, SFDVKD. The CDR3 DNA follows: TGTGCCACCAGTGATTCCCGTGACAGGTGGGGGGAGACCCAGTACTTC. It is translated as CATSDSRDRWGETQYF.

The chain employs TRBV7-8 and TRBJ2-2, with 7 bases that match TRBD1. The CDR3 has 14 residues. Germline-derived CDR1 and CDR2 are SGHVS and FQNEAQ. V lost 3 bases, J lost 9 bases, and 7 bases stayed unmatched. The CDR3 spells CASSLDRSDRELFF. The CDR3 coding sequence is TGTGCCAGCAGCTTGGACAGGTCTGATCGGGAGCTGTTTTTT.

The V call is TRBV20-1, the J call TRBJ1-5, with 8 positions matching TRBD1. The length of the CDR3 is 13 residues. The ends lost 5 bases at V and 3 bases at J; junction bases unmatched: 3. Germline V gene lookup returns CDR1 DFQATT and CDR2 SNEGSKA (reference sequence). As DNA, the CDR3 is TGCAGTGCTGGGACAGGAAACAATCAGCCCCAGCATTTT. This translates into CSAGTGNNQPQHF.

The V gene is TRBV11-2, the J gene TRBJ1-4; a weak D match, TRBD1 (6 bases). The germline CDR1 and CDR2 sequences are SGHAT and FQNNGV. CDR3 length: 15 amino acids. V was pared by 4 bases and J by 7 bases, with 16 bases between. The CDR3 DNA reads TGTGCCAGCAGCTCGTCCGGGACACACCTTGAAAAACTGTTTTTT. It translates to CASSSSGTHLEKLFF.

This clonotype was counted only a few times. The DNA for the CDR3 is TGTGCCAGCAGCCCAGGGACAGGACGAGATACGCAGTATTTT. It codes for CASSPGTGRDTQYF. The rearrangement uses TRBV5-6 and TRBJ2-3, with TRBD1 matching over 8 bases. V dropped 4 bases and J dropped 5; count of bases not matched to a gene: 6. The germline V gene has CDR1 SGHDT and CDR2 YYEEEE. The CDR3 spans 14 residues.

The chain joins TRBV12-3 or TRBV12-4 to TRBJ1-2; possible D gene TRBD1, 6 bases. The CDR3 has 13 residues. V dropped 1 base and J dropped 6 bases, with 9 bases sitting between them. CDR3 loop: CASSLDRDHGYTF. CDR3 in DNA: TGTGCCAGCAGTTTAGACAGGGATCATGGCTACACCTTC.

This clonotype occurred many times. The V and J genes are TRBV11-2 and TRBJ1-1; no clear D. This CDR3 comprises 16 residues. Between the trimmed V and J ends, which lost 1 base and 0 bases, there was a span of 12 bases. Germline CDR1 reads SGHAT; CDR2 reads FQNNGV. Written as DNA, the CDR3 is TGTGCCAGCAGCTTAGCTACAGCTGGATTGAACACTGAAGCTTTCTTT. Translating it yields CASSLATAGLNTEAFF.

This clonotype was seen repeatedly, ten times or more. This sequence joins TRBV28 and TRBJ2-3; D gene uncertain. V was trimmed by 1 base and J by 6 bases, leaving 14 bases between them. Germline CDR1 MDHEN, CDR2 SYDVKM. The CDR3 is made up of 15 amino acids. CDR3 in amino acids: CASSLSGRLKDTQYF. The CDR3 nucleotides are TGTGCCAGCAGTTTATCCGGCAGACTCAAGGATACGCAGTATTTT.

The chain is built from TRBV19 and TRBJ1-6; the D is unclear. The germline V gene encodes CDR1 LNHDA and CDR2 SQIVND (reference sequence). CDR3 length equals 14 residues. Trimming took 3 bases from V and 6 from J, leaving 9 bases between them. CDR3 loop: CASSILQSNSPLHF. The CDR3 nucleotides are TGTGCCAGTAGTATCCTACAGTCTAATTCACCCCTCCACTTT.

The V gene is TRBV29-1, the J gene TRBJ1-2; 7 positions agree with TRBD1. CDR1 is SQVTM, CDR2 ANQGSEA, per germline. The CDR3 covers 11 residues. Trimming cost V 6 bases and J 6 bases; bases outside gene matches: 4. CDR3 loop: CSVHRGDGYTF. CDR3 DNA sequence: TGCAGCGTCCACAGGGGAGATGGCTACACCTTC.

The chain recombines TRBV30 with TRBJ2-2, with 8 bases that match TRBD2. J was trimmed by 5 bases and V by 0 bases; bases with no gene match: 8. This CDR3 is built from 16 residues. Germline V gene lookup returns CDR1 GTSNPN and CDR2 SVGIG (reference sequence). The CDR3: CAWSVLSGRNTGELFF. In nucleotides, the CDR3 is TGTGCCTGGAGTGTACTGAGCGGGAGAAATACCGGGGAGCTGTTTTTT.

The chain uses TRBV19 and TRBJ2-1, with a tentative D call TRBD2 (6 bases). CDR1 LNHDA and CDR2 SQIVND come from the germline V gene (reference sequence). Trimming shortened V by 5 bases and J by 4 bases, and 12 bases separated the two germline ends. The CDR3 is made up of 14 amino acids. CDR3 in DNA: TGTGCCAGTAGTCTACGGGAGTGGTACAATGAGCAGTTCTTC. Protein sequence: CASSLREWYNEQFF.

This clonotype occurred a few times. This chain uses TRBV28 with TRBJ2-7; a weak D match, TRBD2 (5 bases). The germline CDR1 and CDR2 sequences are MDHEN and SYDVKM. The CDR3 runs to 15 residues. V gave up 4 bases and J gave up 4 bases, with 17 bases separating them. CDR3 DNA: TGTGCCAGCAGTTCCCCCGCCACAACGGGGTACGAGCAGTACTTC. Translation: CASSSPATTGYEQYF.

This clonotype was picked up many times. This chain links TRBV7-9 with TRBJ2-7; 7 bases fit TRBD1. The germline gives CDR1 SEHNR, CDR2 FQNEAQ (reference sequence). The CDR3 length is 13 residues. J gave up 3 bases and V 3 bases, and 2 bases lay outside the gene matches. This chain's CDR3 is CASSFGQDYEQYF. CDR3 nucleotide sequence: TGTGCCAGCAGCTTCGGACAGGACTACGAGCAGTACTTC.

The table lists this clonotype with a few counts. J is TRBJ2-2 and V is TRBV30; TRBD2 matches 8 bases. V lost 3 bases and J lost 1; bases outside the gene matches: 4. CDR1 GTSNPN and CDR2 SVGIG come from the germline V gene (reference sequence). The CDR3 consists of 15 residues. In DNA form, the CDR3 reads TGTGCCTGGAGGAGGGCGGGAGGGAACACCGGGGAGCTGTTTTTT. Translated, it gives CAWRRAGGNTGELFF.

Many counts were recorded for this clonotype. The chain has TRBV12-3 or TRBV12-4 and TRBJ1-1; unclear D gene. There are 14 residues in the CDR3. V lost 5 bases to trimming and J lost 4 bases, with 14 bases between them. This CDR3 is CASSPPGRSTEAFF. The CDR3 DNA sequence: TGTGCCAGCAGTCCCCCCGGTAGGAGCACTGAAGCTTTCTTT.